This TCR beta chain was recovered during a study of CD8 T cells in Susac syndrome. Trimming removed 3 bases from V and 4 bases from J; junction bases left unmatched: 6. CDR3 size: 15 residues. The germline CDR1 and CDR2 sequences are LNHNV and YYDKDF (reference sequence). An amount of RNA that ranged from roughly 0.5 to 1 ug was reverse transcribed with random hexamers. TCRdb reanalysed the immunoSEQ multiplex PCR reads using MiXCR and keeps one entry per CDR3 protein. Of 110,000 to 150,000 distinct CDR3 sequences in the sample, more than 90% are singletons; the top ten hold 0.065% to 0.095%. The T cells that were sequenced for TCR beta were CD8+ and CD4+ cells from blood.

The sequence came from a human donor with Susac syndrome. Input material: CD4+ T cells from PBMCs. The chain carries TRBV15 and TRBJ2-1; 7 nucleotides match TRBD1. The CDR3 DNA reads TGTGCCACCAGCAGGACAGGGATCCGATACAATGAGCAGTTCTTC. It codes for CATSRTGIRYNEQFF.